Listed below are T cell receptor beta chains from one sample, sequenced in a study of molecular identifiers for immune sequencing clone quantification. Via MiXCR, TCRdb re-called the PCR reads, giving one row per CDR3 protein. The sample includes 40,000 to 50,000 distinct CDR3 sequences, under 25% of them seen just once. Sequenced sample: naive CD8+ T cells from blood, with Jurkat cell RNA spiked in. These receptors were collected from a human donor in good health. Some libraries in this study had Jurkat cell RNA spiked in. Each CDR3 is given with its conserved first and last residue. The D gene is left open where the match is weak. Clone size appears in some rows only: once, few, many, or a class for an expanded clone.

d_call,j_call,v_call,clone_size,cdr3_nt,cdr3_aa
TRBD1,TRBJ2-1,TRBV4-3,many,TGCGCCAGCAGCCAGAACCCGGACAGGGCGGATGAGCAGTTCTTC,CASSQNPDRADEQFF
TRBD2,TRBJ2-5,TRBV28,many,TGTGCCAGCAGTCTCGGACTAGCCCAAGAGACCCAGTACTTC,CASSLGLAQETQYF
.,TRBJ2-3,TRBV7-9,many,TGTGCCAGCAGCTTACGGGCAGGGGACTCTAGCACAGATACGCAGTATTTT,CASSLRAGDSSTDTQYF
.,TRBJ2-2,TRBV30,.,TGTGCCTGGAGTCCCACCGGGGAGCTGTTTTTT,CAWSPTGELFF
TRBD2,TRBJ2-5,TRBV6-6,many,TGTGCCAGCAGTTTCACTTACCCTACTAGCGGGGATCAAGAGACCCAGTACTTC,CASSFTYPTSGDQETQYF
.,TRBJ2-3,TRBV15,many,TGTGCCACCAGCAGAGATCGGGGATCTAGCACAGATACGCAGTATTTT,CATSRDRGSSTDTQYF
TRBD1,TRBJ2-5,TRBV20-1,.,TGCAGTGCTAGCGCCCGGACAGGGGAGACCCAGTACTTC,CSASARTGETQYF
TRBD2,TRBJ2-7,TRBV7-2,many,TGTGCCAGCAGCTTAGGGCGGGGGACCTACGAGCAGTACTTC,CASSLGRGTYEQYF
.,TRBJ2-7,TRBV19,many,TGTGCCAGTACCACGGCCGTTAACTCCGGGTACGAGCAGTACTTC,CASTTAVNSGYEQYF
.,TRBJ1-5,TRBV27,many,TGTGCCAGCAGTTTAGGGAGGGGCCAGCCCCAGCATTTT,CASSLGRGQPQHF
TRBD1,TRBJ2-7,TRBV7-8,many,TGTGCCAGCAGCTTAGTGGGACAGGGGTCAGACGAGCAGTACTTC,CASSLVGQGSDEQYF
.,TRBJ1-4,TRBV28,many,TGTGCCAGCAGCCGGGCGTTTCGAAATGAAAAACTGTTTTTT,CASSRAFRNEKLFF
TRBD1,TRBJ2-7,TRBV13,many,TGTGCCAGCAGCCCAGGGGACAGCTCCTACGAGCAGTACTTC,CASSPGDSSYEQYF
TRBD1,TRBJ2-1,TRBV6-4,many,TGTGCCAGCAGTCCCCGAGGGACAGGGGGCTACAATGAGCAGTTCTTC,CASSPRGTGGYNEQFF
.,TRBJ2-3,TRBV6-6,many,TGTGCCAGCAGTTACTCGCTCGGATCTTATAGCACAGATACGCAGTATTTT,CASSYSLGSYSTDTQYF
.,TRBJ2-7,TRBV5-1,many,TGCGCCAGCAGCAACAGGGAAGGGTACGAGCAGTACTTC,CASSNREGYEQYF
TRBD1,TRBJ1-1,TRBV13,many,TGTGCCAGCAGCTTTGGATATGCAGGGGGTATGGGCACTGAAGCTTTCTTT,CASSFGYAGGMGTEAFF
.,TRBJ1-6,TRBV9,.,TGTGCCAGCAGCGAGAGGGACCCGAGTGTATCCTATAATTCACCCCTCCACTTT,CASSERDPSVSYNSPLHF
TRBD1,TRBJ2-2,TRBV5-4,many,TGTGCCAGCAGCCGGGACAGGGGTTACACCGGGGAGCTGTTTTTT,CASSRDRGYTGELFF
.,TRBJ1-1,TRBV9,.,TGTGCCAGCAGCCCTAGCGGGGGGAAAGGCACTGAAGCTTTCTTT,CASSPSGGKGTEAFF
.,TRBJ2-7,TRBV4-1,many,TGCGCCAGCAGCCAGGTGAGAGGAGACTACGAGCAGTACTTC,CASSQVRGDYEQYF
.,TRBJ1-6,TRBV9,.,TGTGCCAGCAGCGTAGGGCAGGGTCTCTCACCCCCCCACTTT,CASSVGQGLSPPHF
.,TRBJ2-5,TRBV11-2,many,TGTGCCAGCAGGTCCGGGACTCAAGAGACCCAGTACTTC,CASRSGTQETQYF
.,TRBJ2-5,TRBV7-9,many,TGTGCCAGCAGCCCGGCCTTGTGGGCAGAAGAGACCCAGTACTTC,CASSPALWAEETQYF
TRBD1,TRBJ2-7,TRBV4-1,.,TGCGCCAGCAGCCAAGTGGACAGGGACGAGCAGTACTTC,CASSQVDRDEQYF
TRBD1,TRBJ1-4,TRBV9,many,TGTGCCAGCAGCCCGACAGGGCATAATGAAAAACTGTTTTTT,CASSPTGHNEKLFF
TRBD2,TRBJ2-7,TRBV4-3,many,TGCGCCAGCAGCCAAGATGGACTAGCGGGGAACGAGCAGTACTTC,CASSQDGLAGNEQYF
.,TRBJ2-1,TRBV7-2,many,TGTGCCAGCAGCGAAAATGTCCGGGGCAATGAGCAGTTCTTC,CASSENVRGNEQFF